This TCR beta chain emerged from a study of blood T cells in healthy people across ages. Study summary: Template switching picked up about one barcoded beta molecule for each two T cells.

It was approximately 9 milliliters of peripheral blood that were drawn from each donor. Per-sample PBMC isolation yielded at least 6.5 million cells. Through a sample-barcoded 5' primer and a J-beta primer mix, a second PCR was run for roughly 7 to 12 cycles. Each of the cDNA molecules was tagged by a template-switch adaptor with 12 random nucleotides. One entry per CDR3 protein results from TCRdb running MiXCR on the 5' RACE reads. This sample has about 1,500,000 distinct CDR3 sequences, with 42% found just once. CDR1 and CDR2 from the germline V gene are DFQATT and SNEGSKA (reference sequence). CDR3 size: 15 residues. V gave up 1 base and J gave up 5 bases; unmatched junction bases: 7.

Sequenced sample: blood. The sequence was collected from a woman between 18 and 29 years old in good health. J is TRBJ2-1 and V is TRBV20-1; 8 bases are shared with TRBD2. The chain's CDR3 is CSARVMSGSHNEQFF. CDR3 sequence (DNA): TGCAGTGCTAGAGTAATGAGCGGGAGCCACAATGAGCAGTTCTTC.